One T cell receptor beta chain is described in this entry. Its antigen is not identified. These data come from a study of T cell responses to AZD1222 COVID-19 vaccine. Study outcomes and limitations: Nearly half of spike-specific TCRs reportedly target unmutated variant regions.

Looked up from germline, CDR1 is SGHTA and CDR2 is FQGTGA. This CDR3 is 16 amino acids long. Trimming cost V 5 bases and J 3 bases; bases outside gene matches: 8. The data were produced by immunoSEQ multiplex PCR, yet TCRdb's version contains in-frame clones alone and is incomplete. Of approximately 120,000 clones in the sample, over 80% were seen once. The input for sequencing was peripheral blood, taken on day 0 of AZD1222 vaccination. The gene calls are TRBV7-3 and TRBJ2-2; the match to TRBD2 covers 8 bases. This receptor was taken from an adult in good health. CDR3 sequence reads: CASSLPSGSYTGELFF. Written as DNA, the CDR3 is TGTGCCAGCAGCCTCCCTAGCGGGTCTTACACCGGGGAGCTGTTTTTT.